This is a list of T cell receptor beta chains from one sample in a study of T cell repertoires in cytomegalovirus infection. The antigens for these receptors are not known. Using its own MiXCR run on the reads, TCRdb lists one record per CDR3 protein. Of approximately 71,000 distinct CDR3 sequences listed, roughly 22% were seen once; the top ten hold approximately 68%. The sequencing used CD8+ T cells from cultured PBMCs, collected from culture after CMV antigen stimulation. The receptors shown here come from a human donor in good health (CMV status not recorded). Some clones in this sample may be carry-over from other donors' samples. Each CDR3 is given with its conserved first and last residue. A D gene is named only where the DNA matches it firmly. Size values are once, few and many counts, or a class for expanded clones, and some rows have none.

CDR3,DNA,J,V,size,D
CASSPRDKYNEQFF,TGTGCCAGCAGCCCAAGGGACAAGTACAATGAGCAGTTCTTC,TRBJ2-1,TRBV7-9,NA,NA
CASSPGASGELFF,TGTGCCAGCAGCCCAGGCGCGAGCGGGGAGCTGTTTTTT,TRBJ2-2,TRBV9,few,NA
CSARSGTRVGGQPQHF,TGCAGTGCTAGATCCGGGACAAGGGTAGGAGGTCAGCCCCAGCATTTT,TRBJ1-5,TRBV20-1,few,NA
CSAREPNQPQHF,TGCAGTGCTAGAGAGCCCAATCAGCCCCAGCATTTT,TRBJ1-5,TRBV20-1,NA,NA
CASSLGRGTASYNEQFF,TGTGCCAGCAGCTTAGGCAGAGGGACGGCTTCCTACAATGAGCAGTTCTTC,TRBJ2-1,TRBV7-9,NA,NA
CASSVRTGDVFGYGYTF,TGTGCCAGCAGCGTAAGGACAGGGGATGTTTTCGGGTATGGCTACACCTTC,TRBJ1-2,TRBV11-2,many,TRBD1
CASSSRGGRGPSYEQYF,TGTGCCAGCAGCTCGAGGGGGGGCAGGGGGCCCTCCTACGAGCAGTACTTC,TRBJ2-7,TRBV7-8,NA,NA
CASSLVGGQGVYNEQFF,TGTGCCAGCAGCTTAGTGGGGGGGCAGGGGGTTTACAATGAGCAGTTCTTC,TRBJ2-1,TRBV7-9,few,NA
CASSYPGGGTDTQYF,TGTGCCAGCAGTTACCCAGGGGGCGGCACAGATACGCAGTATTTT,TRBJ2-3,TRBV6-5,few,TRBD1
CASSLSRGRANTEAFF,TGTGCCAGCAGCTTAAGTAGGGGGCGAGCGAACACTGAAGCTTTCTTT,TRBJ1-1,TRBV7-2,NA,TRBD1
CASSFDGLNTEAFF,TGTGCCAGCAGTTTCGACGGTTTAAACACTGAAGCTTTCTTT,TRBJ1-1,TRBV12-3/TRBV12-4,few,NA
CASSYPPAEAFF,TGTGCCAGCAGTTACCCCCCGGCTGAAGCTTTCTTT,TRBJ1-1,TRBV6-8,NA,NA
CASSYSMGRDYEQYF,TGTGCCAGCAGTTACTCGATGGGCAGGGACTACGAGCAGTACTTC,TRBJ2-7,TRBV6-5,few,NA
CASSIGVEMEQYF,TGTGCCAGTAGTATAGGGGTGGAAATGGAGCAGTACTTC,TRBJ2-7,TRBV19,few,NA
CASSSPGQGAYEQYF,TGTGCCAGCAGCTCCCCCGGACAGGGGGCTTACGAGCAGTACTTC,TRBJ2-7,TRBV7-2,NA,TRBD1
CASRGLAVSYNEQFF,TGTGCCAGCAGGGGACTAGCGGTATCCTACAATGAGCAGTTCTTC,TRBJ2-1,TRBV7-2,many,TRBD2
CASSYSQGSGYGYAF,TGTGCCAGCAGTTATTCCCAGGGCTCGGGCTATGGCTACGCCTTC,TRBJ1-2,TRBV6-6,few,NA
CASSLTSSPNTEAFF,TGTGCCAGCAGCCTTACTAGTTCCCCGAACACTGAAGCTTTCTTT,TRBJ1-1,TRBV6-4,NA,NA
CASSSPGTQPQHF,TGTGCCAGCAGTTCCCCAGGGACCCAGCCCCAGCATTTT,TRBJ1-5,TRBV12-3/TRBV12-4,NA,NA
CASSPDRGYRGYTF,TGTGCCAGTAGTCCAGACAGGGGATATCGAGGCTACACCTTC,TRBJ1-2,TRBV19,NA,TRBD1
CASSPRARTTDTQYF,TGTGCCAGCTCACCACGGGCTAGGACTACAGATACGCAGTATTTT,TRBJ2-3,TRBV18,few,NA
CASSLGETQPQHF,TGTGCCAGCAGCTTGGGTGAAACTCAGCCCCAGCATTTT,TRBJ1-5,TRBV7-2,NA,NA
CASSLRARPSSYEQYF,TGTGCCAGCAGCCTACGGGCCAGGCCCAGCTCCTACGAGCAGTACTTC,TRBJ2-7,TRBV7-2,NA,NA
CASSLTTGGYTF,TGTGCCAGCAGCTTGACGACAGGCGGCTACACCTTC,TRBJ1-2,TRBV12-3/TRBV12-4,NA,NA
CASGQYEQYF,TGTGCCAGCGGCCAGTACGAGCAGTACTTC,TRBJ2-7,TRBV6-1,few,NA
CASSLAGGTQPQHF,TGTGCCAGCAGCTTAGCAGGGGGCACTCAGCCCCAGCATTTT,TRBJ1-5,TRBV7-6,NA,TRBD1
CASSLNRGVLSSYEQYF,TGTGCCAGCAGCTTAAATAGGGGGGTTTTGAGCTCCTACGAGCAGTACTTC,TRBJ2-7,TRBV7-2,NA,NA
CASSLTGSPGNTIYF,TGTGCCAGCAGCCTTACAGGGTCACCTGGAAACACCATATATTTT,TRBJ1-3,TRBV7-8,NA,NA
CASSLGISGDSNQPQHF,TGTGCCAGCAGCTTAGGTATTTCAGGGGATAGCAATCAGCCCCAGCATTTT,TRBJ1-5,TRBV7-8,few,NA
CASSYGAGSTYEQYF,TGTGCCAGCAGTTATGGGGCCGGGTCTACCTACGAGCAGTACTTC,TRBJ2-7,TRBV6-2/TRBV6-3,many,NA
CASSSGQVESPWSPLHF,TGTGCCAGCAGCTCGGGACAGGTTGAGTCCCCTTGGTCACCCCTCCACTTT,TRBJ1-6,TRBV12-3/TRBV12-4,few,TRBD1
CASSHRQENTEAFF,TGCGCCAGCAGCCATCGACAGGAGAACACTGAAGCTTTCTTT,TRBJ1-1,TRBV4-1,NA,NA